This T cell receptor (beta chain) was identified in a study of identical twins. TCRdb ran MiXCR on the 5' RACE reads and lists one entry per CDR3 protein. The table records roughly 750,000 distinct CDR3 sequences, around 20% of them present only once. The sample holds a few counts of this clonotype. This sample was shared with a second study, whose subject was T cells expressing NK-cell markers.

The clonotype was recovered from a woman under 30 in good health. The specimen sequenced was PBMCs.

CDR3 residues: CASSQERQGANQPQHF. The CDR3 coding sequence is TGCGCCAGCAGCCAAGAAAGACAGGGGGCGAATCAGCCCCAGCATTTT. The chain joins TRBV4-3 to TRBJ1-5; 10 nucleotides align to TRBD1. Germline V CDR1 and CDR2: LGHNA, YSLEER. This CDR3 spans 16 amino acids. The V segment lost 0 bases and the J segment 4 bases; nucleotides outside the gene matches: 3.